The clone carrying this T cell receptor (beta chain) occurred many times. V lost 3 bases to trimming and J lost 4 bases, with 3 bases between them. Germline CDR1 reads SGHDT; CDR2 reads YYEEEE. The CDR3 runs 11 residues. 5'RACE with constant-segment primers yielded barcoded, UMI-tagged TCR alpha and TCR beta cDNA libraries. TCRdb independently ran MiXCR on the 5' RACE reads; one entry per CDR3 protein. The sample yields some 150,000 distinct CDR3 sequences, more than 13% seen once. This sample stems from a study of T-cell memory formation after mild COVID-19. Study overall: TCR clusters showed largely donor specificity.

This clonotype was sampled from an adult woman who had mild COVID-19 (a few samples of this study predate the infection). Cell type and time point are not known. Sequencing used PBMCs or a T cell subset sorted from them (not recorded which). V is TRBV5-6 and J is TRBJ2-3; no reliable D call. The CDR3 here is CASSSADTQYF. CDR3 DNA sequence: TGTGCCAGCAGCTCGGCAGATACGCAGTATTTT.